The 30 T cell receptor delta chains given below trace back to one sample, sequenced in a study of gamma-delta T cells after stem cell transplantation. TCRdb fed the RT-PCR reads to CATT. The sample has thousands of delta-chain clones, about 1.9% seen once. Sequencing input: gamma-delta T cells. The source is a human donor. It is not recorded whose cells these are; they may come from a transplant donor.

This clone was recorded at least ten times. This likely reflects a read error, since a far larger clone is one base away. Additional DNA sequences in this sample encode the identical CDR3. V and J are TRDV2 and TRDJ1, with 8 bases matching TRDD3. CDR1 and CDR2 from the germline V gene are GEAIGNYY and EKD. This CDR3 contains 16 residues. V was clipped by 2 bases and J by 2 bases; unmatched bases: 9. The CDR3 is CACDNLGDPPTDKLIF. In DNA form, the CDR3 reads TGTGCCTGTGACAATCTGGGGGACCCACCGACCGATAAACTCATCTTT.

A remark on this clone: Since a much larger clone is just one base distant, this may be a read error. The CDR3 nucleotides are TGTGCCTGTGACAGTACTGGGGGTCACAGCTCCTGGGACATCCGACAGATGTTTTTC. It specifies CACDSTGGHSSWDIRQMFF. The chain has TRDV2 and TRDJ3, with 8 bases identical to TRDD3. CDR3 size: 19 residues. CDR1 is GEAIGNYY, CDR2 EKD, per germline.

This clone was picked up a small number of times. TCRdb attributes to this sequence the protein of a much larger clone, which differs from the DNA translation at residue 8; a read error is likely, and the protein displayed is translated from the DNA. The V and J genes are TRDV2 and TRDJ1, with TRDD2 as a possible D gene (6 bases). Trimming took 3 bases from V and 5 from J, leaving 36 bases between them. The CDR3 loop spans 21 amino acids. Germline values: CDR1 GEAIGNYY, CDR2 EKD. The CDR3 here is CACDEEWTAPSHAPRMDKLIF. The DNA of the CDR3 is TGTGCCTGTGACGAGGAATGGACCGCCCCTTCCCATGCCCCACGGATGGATAAACTCATCTTT.

Notes on this clone: A far larger clone lies a single base away; this is likely a read error. Other DNA sequences of this sample code for an identical CDR3. The CDR3 DNA sequence: TGTGCCTGCGACACCCTGCCTGGGGGACACTTCACCGATAAACTCATCTTT. This encodes CACDTLPGGHFTDKLIF. The V call is TRDV2, the J call TRDJ1; 8 bases fit TRDD3. This CDR3 is 17 amino acids long. Germline lookup yields CDR1 GEAIGNYY and CDR2 EKD.

In its sample, this clone is medium-sized (0.01 to 0.1%). Here the CDR3 DNA reads TGTGCCTGTGACAAGCTGGGGAACCTTACCTCCACCGATAAACTCATCTTT. This encodes CACDKLGNLTSTDKLIF. The genes are TRDV2 and TRDJ1; D is possibly TRDD3 (6 bases). V dropped 2 bases and J dropped 1 base, with 19 bases sitting between them. This CDR3 has 17 amino acids. Germline V gives CDR1 GEAIGNYY, CDR2 EKD.

On this clone: This sequence is one base from a far larger clone and is likely a read error. Other DNA sequences within the sample encode an identical CDR3. The rearrangement uses TRDV2 and TRDJ1, with a weak D call TRDD3 (6 bases). This CDR3 has 16 residues. Germline assignment: CDR1 GEAIGNYY and CDR2 EKD. In nucleotides, the CDR3 is TGTGCCTGTGACATGGTTGGGGGTCCTTGGACCGATAAACTCATCTTC. Its translation is CACDMVGGPWTDKLIF.

Note on this clone: TCRdb lists the protein of a much larger clone for this DNA, which differs at residue 8, so this is likely a read error; the protein given here is translated from the DNA itself. The chain has TRDV2 and TRDJ1; TRDD3 might be the D (6 bases). Per the germline V gene, CDR1 is GEAIGNYY and CDR2 is EKD. This CDR3 comprises 14 residues. Trimming took 2 bases from V and 1 from J, leaving 10 bases between them. CDR3 protein: CACDIWGPTDKLIF. In nucleotides, the CDR3 is TGTGCCTGTGACATCTGGGGACCCACCGATAAACTCATCTTT.

About this clone itself: The protein TCRdb gives is from a much larger clone and does not agree with this DNA's translation at residue 5, likely a read error; the protein shown here comes from the DNA. The genes are TRDV2 and TRDJ1, with D unresolved. The CDR3 sequence is 15 residues long. The V gene's germline CDR1 is GEAIGNYY and CDR2 EKD. The V end was cut by 3 bases, the J end by 5 bases, with 18 bases between. The CDR3 reads CACDAVKSKGDKLIF. Written as DNA, the CDR3 is TGTGCCTGTGACGCCGTAAAGTCTAAAGGGGATAAACTCATCTTT.

This clone has more than one count but fewer than ten. Germline is not matched at one junction end, which may reflect a read error. This chain uses TRDV2 with TRDJ1, with a weak D call TRDD3 (5 bases). The CDR3 contains 17 residues. The germline gives CDR1 GEAIGNYY, CDR2 EKD. CDR3 sequence (DNA): TGTGCCTGTGACCCTGTCGGTGGGGTATACGCGGACGATAATCTCATCTTT. It is translated as CACDPVGGVYADDNLIF.

There are a few counts of this clone. A much larger clone lies a single base off, so this may be a read error. In the same sample, other DNA sequences code for this CDR3. This chain links TRDV2 with TRDJ1; D might be TRDD3 (6 bases). Germline CDR1 is GEAIGNYY and CDR2 is EKD. Trimming removed 0 bases at V and 0 bases at J, with 19 bases between. The CDR3 sequence is 18 residues long. CDR3 nucleotide sequence: TGTGCCTGTGACACCGTGAGTACCGGGGGAAGGTACACCGATAAACTCATCTTT. Protein product: CACDTVSTGGRYTDKLIF.

In nucleotides, the CDR3 is TGTGCCTGTGACGCGGTCGAAAGGGGGATACCCCTCGATAAACTCATCTTT. As protein: CACDAVERGIPLDKLIF. This chain links TRDV2 with TRDJ1; 9 bases fit TRDD3. CDR1 is GEAIGNYY, CDR2 EKD, per germline. This CDR3 region has 17 residues. J lost 4 bases, V lost 3 bases, and 14 bases had no gene match.

A word on this clone: A read error may explain this, as a much larger clone is one base away. The V and J genes are TRDV2 and TRDJ1; possibly TRDD3 for D (6 bases). CDR1 and CDR2 (germline): GEAIGNYY, EKD. This CDR3 has 20 amino acids. CDR3: CARDTVGIWGVAGYTDKLIF. For the CDR3, the DNA is TGTGCCCGTGACACCGTGGGAATCTGGGGTGTAGCGGGGTACACCGATAAACTCATCTTT.

Only a few counts were recorded for this clone. A read error likely explains this, since a far larger clone differs by one base. At the DNA level, this CDR3 is encoded by other sequences in the same sample as well. V and J are TRDV2 and TRDJ1; 11 nucleotides align to TRDD3. In germline, CDR1 is GEAIGNYY, CDR2 EKD. The V gene end was trimmed by 0 bases and the J gene end by 2 bases; junction bases not matched to a gene: 19. CDR3 length equals 21 residues. CDR3 DNA: TGTGCCTGTGACACCGTCCGAGTCCTCCCCGACTGGGGGATAGGGACCGATAAACTCATCTTT. It specifies CACDTVRVLPDWGIGTDKLIF.

This clone ranks as medium-sized. The gene calls are TRDV2 and TRDJ1, with TRDD3 as a possible D gene (6 bases). CDR1 is GEAIGNYY and CDR2 is EKD in the germline V gene. The CDR3 length is 14 residues. V dropped 4 bases and J dropped 3 bases, with 14 bases sitting between them. The CDR3 here is CACEPLLGSDKLIF. The CDR3 DNA follows: TGTGCCTGTGAGCCACTACTGGGATCCGATAAACTCATCTTT.

This clone has more than one count but fewer than ten. The protein TCRdb lists belongs to a much larger clone and differs from this DNA's translation at residue 7, which points to a read error; the protein shown is made from the DNA. V and J are TRDV2 and TRDJ1, with TRDD3 identical over 11 bases. J was trimmed by 1 base and V by 3 bases; bases with no gene match: 15. The CDR3 sequence is 19 residues long. Germline V gene sequence: CDR1 GEAIGNYY, CDR2 EKD. The CDR3 bases are TGTGCCTGTGACTTTATCGCCCCTGGGGGATACTCTGGCACCGATAAACTCATCTTT. It codes for CACDFIAPGGYSGTDKLIF.

This clone came up a few times. A read error is the likely source, as a far larger clone sits one nucleotide away. The chain joins TRDV2 to TRDJ1; 8 nucleotides align to TRDD3. The trim removed 0 bases at V and 1 base at J, leaving 6 bases unmatched. The germline V gene has CDR1 GEAIGNYY and CDR2 EKD. CDR3 size: 16 residues. The CDR3 is CACDTVRDTSTDKLIF. The CDR3 coding sequence is TGTGCCTGTGACACCGTTAGGGATACGTCCACCGATAAACTCATCTTT.

This clone turned up a few times. The genes are TRDV2 and TRDJ1; 8 bases are shared with TRDD3. After removal of 0 bases from V and 5 bases from J, the junction contained 7 bases not matched to a gene. The length of the CDR3 is 15 residues. Per germline, CDR1 GEAIGNYY and CDR2 EKD. CDR3 in DNA: TGTGCCTGTGACACCTTGGCTGGGGGAACTGATAAACTCATCTTT. Translation gives CACDTLAGGTDKLIF.

This rearrangement joins TRDV2 to TRDJ1, with 13 bases aligning to TRDD3. Germline V gives CDR1 GEAIGNYY, CDR2 EKD. CDR3 size: 20 residues. Trimming took 1 base from V and 0 from J; bases not matched to a gene: 13. CDR3 region: CACDTVPTGGYDKYTDKLIF. CDR3 nucleotides: TGTGCCTGTGACACGGTCCCTACTGGGGGATACGATAAGTACACCGATAAACTCATCTTT.

Turning to this clone: The translation of this DNA and the TCRdb protein of a much larger clone differ at residue 11, probably owing to a read error; the protein shown here is translated from the DNA. V usage is TRDV2 and J usage is TRDJ1; D is possibly TRDD3 (5 bases). The germline CDR1 and CDR2 sequences are GEAIGNYY and EKD. The CDR3 has 16 amino acids. Between the trimmed V and J ends, which lost 0 bases and 3 bases, there was a span of 16 bases. The CDR3 nucleotides read TGTGCCTGTGACACCGTGGGGCCTAGGTACGCCGATAAACTCATCTTT. Its translation is CACDTVGPRYADKLIF.

This clone was seen a few times. This DNA's translation and the protein TCRdb lists, from a much larger clone, do not match at residue 5, likely due to a read error; the protein shown is translated from the DNA. The chain couples TRDV2 to TRDJ1; 9 nucleotides match TRDD3. The length of the CDR3 is 18 residues. Trimming cost V 3 bases and J 1 base; bases outside gene matches: 14. Looked up from germline, CDR1 is GEAIGNYY and CDR2 is EKD. The CDR3: CACDALGSGGSLTDKLIF. CDR3 coding DNA: TGTGCCTGTGACGCCTTGGGGTCTGGGGGATCTCTCACCGATAAACTCATCTTT.

This clone is labeled large (0.1 to 1%). This sample also contains other DNA sequences that code for the same CDR3. The chain joins TRDV2 to TRDJ1, with 11 positions matching TRDD3. The CDR3 length is 18 residues. Germline V CDR1 and CDR2: GEAIGNYY, EKD. V shed 0 bases, J shed 1 base, and the junction held 9 bases outside the gene matches. The CDR3 DNA reads as TGTGCCTGTGACACCGTTGGTGGGGGATACGCGCGCACCGATAAACTCATCTTT. It codes for CACDTVGGGYARTDKLIF.

This clone has just a few counts. A far larger clone is just one base off, so this is likely a read error. Other DNA sequences in this specimen translate into the identical CDR3. The chain links TRDV2 to TRDJ1; the match to TRDD3 covers 8 bases. This CDR3 comprises 16 residues. The germline V gene encodes CDR1 GEAIGNYY and CDR2 EKD. CDR3 protein: CACDTLGDPYTDKLIF. CDR3 bases: TGTGCCTGCGACACGCTGGGGGACCCTTACACCGATAAACTCATCTTT.

This clone was detected a few times. The likely explanation is a read error, given a far larger clone one base away. Other nucleotide sequences from this sample produce the same CDR3. The chain combines TRDV2 with TRDJ1; D unclear. The CDR3 length is 16 residues. Germline CDR1 GEAIGNYY, CDR2 EKD. The CDR3 protein is CACDTVGGMYPEKLIF. In nucleotides, the CDR3 is TGTGCCTGTGACACGGTTGGAGGTATGTATCCTGAAAAACTCATCTTC.

This clone has just a few counts. The V gene is TRDV1, the J gene TRDJ1; 7 bases match TRDD3. CDR1 and CDR2 (germline): TSWWSYY, QGS. Trimming cost V 4 bases and J 10 bases; bases outside gene matches: 18. This CDR3 spans 16 amino acids. The DNA for the CDR3 is TGTGCTCTTGGGGCTTCGGGGATAGTACTGGGGTCGGCACTCATCTTT. Translated: CALGASGIVLGSALIF.

The table lists this clone with a few counts. The genes are TRDV2 and TRDJ1, with D perhaps TRDD3 (6 bases). Germline-derived CDR1 and CDR2 are GEAIGNYY and EKD. The V gene lost 0 bases and the J gene lost 2 bases, with 12 bases spanning the gap. The CDR3 covers 15 residues. CDR3 sequence (DNA): TGTGCCTGTGACACCCTGGGGACCCAAACCGATAAACTCATCTTT. It codes for CACDTLGTQTDKLIF.

This clone occurred a few times. Other DNA sequences from this sample encode an identical CDR3 as well. The chain links TRDV2 to TRDJ1, with 13 nucleotides matching TRDD3. The CDR3 extends over 18 amino acids. V shed 3 bases and J 1 base; nucleotides not matched to a gene: 10. Germline V lookup: CDR1 GEAIGNYY, CDR2 EKD. The CDR3 region has the DNA TGTGCCTGTGACGCTGTACTGGGGGATACGAGGAGCACCGATAAACTCATCTTT. This gives the protein CACDAVLGDTRSTDKLIF.

In the case of this clone: TCRdb lists the protein of a much larger clone for this DNA, which differs at residue 5, so this is likely a read error; the protein given here is translated from the DNA itself. The chain employs TRDV2 and TRDJ1; 12 bases match TRDD3. Trimming at V came to 3 bases and at J to 2 bases, leaving 15 bases not matched to a gene. CDR3 length equals 19 residues. Germline-derived CDR1 and CDR2 are GEAIGNYY and EKD. The chain's CDR3 is CACDPVQLTGGYLTDKLIF. CDR3 DNA sequence: TGTGCCTGTGACCCTGTACAACTTACTGGGGGATACCTAACCGATAAACTCATCTTT.

This clone has a handful of counts. The sample has other DNA sequences that encode this CDR3 too. The chain carries TRDV2 and TRDJ1, with 11 bases aligning to TRDD3. CDR3 length equals 15 residues. The V gene's germline CDR1 is GEAIGNYY and CDR2 EKD. Trimming cost V 2 bases and J 2 bases; bases outside gene matches: 3. The CDR3 nucleotides are TGTGCCTGTGACAATCTGGGGGATACAACCGATAAACTCATCTTT. This translates into CACDNLGDTTDKLIF.

Only a few counts were recorded for this clone. TCRdb has a much larger clone's protein, which differs at residue 13 from the translation of this DNA, likely because of a read error; what is shown is the protein translated from the DNA. The V call is TRDV2, the J call TRDJ1, with TRDD3 matching 7 bases. Germline V gene sequence: CDR1 GEAIGNYY, CDR2 EKD. This CDR3 region has 14 residues. Here the CDR3 DNA reads TGTGCCTGTGACACTGTGGGGGAAGGCGATAAACTCACCTTT. Protein product: CACDTVGEGDKLTF.

The sample holds a few counts of this clone. TCRdb lists the protein of a much larger clone for this DNA, which differs at residue 13, so this is likely a read error; the protein given here is translated from the DNA itself. The rearrangement joins TRDV2 to TRDJ1; no definite D call. This CDR3 spans 14 amino acids. Germline V gene data show CDR1 as GEAIGNYY and CDR2 as EKD. The CDR3 reads CACDELRPTDKLTF. The CDR3 nucleotides are TGTGCCTGTGATGAGCTGCGTCCCACCGATAAACTCACCTTT.